Presented here are 22 T cell receptor beta chains from one specimen sequenced in a study of spatial heterogeneity in lung cancer. TCRdb analysed the 5' RACE reads with MiXCR anew, one entry per CDR3 protein. The table lists 25,000 or so distinct CDR3 sequences, approximately 5.6% of them singletons, with around 20% in the top ten. Time point given: blood at routine non-recurrence follow-up after resection. Extraction of whole RNA from tumor, nontumor lung or frozen PBMC preceded unsorted sequencing. The input for sequencing was PBMCs, taken at follow-up. These receptors all come from a male donor with early-stage non-small cell lung cancer.

Ten or more counts support this clonotype. The genes are TRBV7-3 and TRBJ1-1; D is possibly TRBD1 (6 bases). Per the germline V gene, CDR1 is SGHTA and CDR2 is FQGTGA. Trimming shortened V by 5 bases and J by 0 bases, and 13 bases separated the two germline ends. The CDR3 extends over 15 amino acids. CDR3 coding DNA: TGTGCCAGCAGCAAGCCGGGGGGCATGAACACTGAAGCTTTCTTT. This codes for CASSKPGGMNTEAFF.

This clonotype was seen a handful of times. The V and J genes are TRBV12-3 or TRBV12-4 and TRBJ2-1; 8 nucleotides align to TRBD1. This CDR3 has 15 amino acids. J lost 7 bases, V lost 1 base, and 6 bases had no gene match. Written as DNA, the CDR3 is TGTGCCAGCAGTTTAGGGACAGGGAGTTTTAATGAGCAGTTCTTC. It specifies CASSLGTGSFNEQFF.

This clonotype was seen only a few times. The chain couples TRBV11-3 to TRBJ2-1, with 9 bases fitting TRBD1. Per germline, CDR1 SGHNT and CDR2 YENEEA. The CDR3 is made up of 17 amino acids. V lost 6 bases and J lost 0; bases outside the gene matches: 9. The CDR3 here is CASRGQGTLSSYNEQFF. CDR3 bases: TGTGCCAGCAGAGGACAGGGGACCCTTAGCTCCTACAATGAGCAGTTCTTC. Filled out from reference TRBV11-3 and TRBJ2-1, the complete variable domain reads EAGVVQSPRYKIIEKKQPVAFWCNPISGHNTLYWYLQNLGQGPELLIRYENEEAVDDSQLPKDRFSAERLKGVDSTLKIQPAELGDSAVYLCASRGQGTLSSYNEQFFGPGTRLTVL.

This clonotype came up many times. This chain links TRBV7-2 with TRBJ1-1; a weak D match, TRBD1 (5 bases). V gave up 5 bases and J gave up 4 bases, with 20 bases separating them. From germline, CDR1 is SGHTA and CDR2 FQGNSA. There are 16 residues in the CDR3. DNA for the CDR3: TGTGCCAGCAGCCCTTTGGTTGGGCAGGGAATCACTGAAGCTTTCTTT. It translates to CASSPLVGQGITEAFF. Full variable domain (remainder filled in from reference TRBV7-2 and TRBJ1-1): GAGVSQSPSNKVTEKGKDVELRCDPISGHTALYWYRQSLGQGLEFLIYFQGNSAPDKSGLPSDRFSAERTGGSVSTLTIQRTQQEDSAVYLCASSPLVGQGITEAFFGQGTRLTVV.

In its sample, this clonotype was seen many times. V is TRBV28 and J is TRBJ1-2, with D unclear. CDR1 MDHEN and CDR2 SYDVKM come from the germline V gene. This CDR3 is 14 amino acids long. V was cut by 2 bases and J by 4 bases, with 11 bases left in between. The CDR3 coding sequence is TGTGCCAGCAGTTTAGAGTGGTCTATCTATGGCTACACCTTC. Amino acid sequence: CASSLEWSIYGYTF.

This clonotype was seen at least ten times. The gene calls are TRBV20-1 and TRBJ2-5; TRBD2 matches 10 bases. Germline CDR1 DFQATT, CDR2 SNEGSKA (reference sequence). Trimming removed 6 bases from V and 2 bases from J; junction bases left unmatched: 6. The CDR3 has 14 residues. In DNA, the CDR3 is TGCAGTGCCAAGCGGACTAGCGGACAAGAGACCCAGTACTTC. It translates to CSAKRTSGQETQYF.

This clonotype appeared many times. The rearrangement links TRBV28 to TRBJ2-7, with TRBD1 matching over 8 bases. Germline assignment: CDR1 MDHEN and CDR2 SYDVKM. V dropped 5 bases and J dropped 5; count of bases not matched to a gene: 8. This CDR3 spans 14 amino acids. The DNA for the CDR3 is TGTGCCAGCAGTCCAACCCTGGACAGGGACGAGCAGTACGTC. This gives the protein CASSPTLDRDEQYV.

This clonotype was picked up many times. The chain employs TRBV7-2 and TRBJ2-4, with TRBD1 matching 8 bases. The CDR3 spans 16 residues. The germline gives CDR1 SGHTA, CDR2 FQGNSA. The J segment lost 5 bases and the V segment lost 2 bases, leaving 8 bases of the junction unmatched. The CDR3 sequence: CASSLIIGTGQNIQYF. The CDR3 DNA reads as TGTGCCAGCAGCTTAATAATTGGGACAGGACAAAACATTCAGTACTTC.

This clonotype was picked up many times. The V gene is TRBV7-6, the J gene TRBJ1-1; TRBD1 is a possible D gene (5 bases). Trimming shortened V by 5 bases and J by 2 bases, and 12 bases separated the two germline ends. This CDR3 has 14 residues. The germline CDR1 and CDR2 sequences are SGHVS and FNYEAQ. The CDR3 DNA is TGTGCCAGCAGCATAGGGACTGCAAACACTGAAGCTTTCTTT. It encodes CASSIGTANTEAFF. Complete variable domain (other parts from reference TRBV7-6 and TRBJ1-1): GAGVSQSPRYKVTKRGQDVALRCDPISGHVSLYWYRQALGQGPEFLTYFNYEAQQDKSGLPNDRFSAERPEGSISTLTIQRTEQRDSAMYRCASSIGTANTEAFFGQGTRLTVV.

The chain uses TRBV18 and TRBJ1-1; unclear D gene. V gave up 3 bases and J gave up 2 bases, with 13 bases separating them. Germline V gene data show CDR1 as KGHSH and CDR2 as LQKENI. The CDR3 is 15 residues long. The CDR3 DNA follows: TGTGCCAGCTCACCCAGGCCCAGGCCTAACACTGAAGCTTTCTTT. Its translation: CASSPRPRPNTEAFF. Variable domain in full (rest from reference TRBV18 and TRBJ1-1): NAGVMQNPRHLVRRRGQEARLRCSPMKGHSHVYWYRQLPEEGLKFMVYLQKENIIDESGMPKERFSAEFPKEGPSILRIQQVVRGDSAAYFCASSPRPRPNTEAFFGQGTRLTVV.

This chain links TRBV5-4 with TRBJ1-2; 8 nucleotides align to TRBD1. Germline V gene sequence: CDR1 SGHNT, CDR2 YYREEE (reference sequence). The CDR3 totals 13 residues. V shed 4 bases and J 3 bases; nucleotides not matched to a gene: 2. In nucleotides, the CDR3 is TGTGCCAGCAGCAAGGACAGGGACTATGGCTACACCTTC. Translating it yields CASSKDRDYGYTF.

This clonotype was detected a few times. The chain has TRBV7-2 and TRBJ2-7; unclear D gene. V shed 8 bases and J shed 0 bases, with 8 bases lying between them. The CDR3 extends over 12 amino acids. Germline values: CDR1 SGHTA, CDR2 FQGNSA. CDR3 residues: CASRKSSYEQYF. For the CDR3, the DNA is TGTGCCAGCCGTAAGAGCTCCTACGAGCAGTACTTC.

The sample holds many counts of this clonotype. This chain links TRBV5-1 with TRBJ2-2; 8 bases align to TRBD1. V was pared by 3 bases and J by 6 bases, with 13 bases of the junction left unmatched. The CDR3 consists of 17 residues. The germline CDR1 and CDR2 sequences are SGHRS and YFSETQ. The CDR3 loop is CASSSSLTGESAGELFF. The CDR3 DNA reads TGCGCCAGCAGCTCCTCCTTGACAGGGGAAAGTGCCGGGGAGCTGTTTTTT.

V gene TRBV30 combines with J gene TRBJ2-1; possible D gene TRBD2, 5 bases. The CDR3 contains 16 residues. The germline V and J ends were trimmed by 3 bases and 9 bases, with 24 bases remaining between them. Germline V gives CDR1 GTSNPN, CDR2 SVGIG (reference sequence). The CDR3 protein is CAWSPQTRPDMGEQFF. The CDR3 DNA follows: TGTGCCTGGAGCCCTCAAACTAGGCCCGACATGGGTGAGCAGTTCTTC.

There are many counts of this clonotype. The CDR3 loop reads CSAEGLAGGVIRTDTQYF. Here the CDR3 DNA reads TGCAGTGCTGAGGGCCTAGCGGGGGGCGTTATACGGACAGATACGCAGTATTTT. The chain links TRBV20-1 to TRBJ2-3; 11 bases are a match to TRBD2. The CDR3 extends over 18 amino acids. CDR1 is DFQATT, CDR2 SNEGSKA, per germline (reference sequence). Trimming took 5 bases from V and 3 from J; bases not matched to a gene: 16.

In regard to this clonotype: A read error may account for a junction end that differs from germline. V gene TRBV6-5 combines with J gene TRBJ2-2, with D possibly being TRBD1 (6 bases). The CDR3 extends over 13 amino acids. CDR1 and CDR2 (germline): MNHEY, SVGAGI. The CDR3 DNA sequence: TGTGCCAGCAGGGGGGCGGACACCAGGGAGCTGTTTTTT. Amino acid sequence: CASRGADTRELFF.

This clonotype was seen ten or more times. The chain carries TRBV11-1 and TRBJ2-7; TRBD2 agrees at 9 bases. V trimming: 5 bases; J trimming: 5 bases; junction bases outside the gene matches: 7. This CDR3 is 14 amino acids long. CDR1 SGHAT and CDR2 FQDESV come from the germline V gene (reference sequence). CDR3 residues: CASSLHRTSDEQYF. CDR3 nucleotides: TGTGCCAGCAGCCTCCATAGGACTAGCGACGAGCAGTACTTC.

Ten or more counts support this clonotype. V is TRBV3-1 and J is TRBJ1-6, with 7 bases matching TRBD1. The CDR3 sequence is 15 residues long. Looked up from germline, CDR1 is LGHDT and CDR2 is YNNKEL (reference sequence). Trimming at V came to 4 bases and at J to 6 bases, leaving 6 bases not matched to a gene. The CDR3 loop is CASSPRTGANSPLHF. Written as DNA, the CDR3 is TGTGCCAGCAGCCCGAGGACAGGAGCTAATTCACCCCTCCACTTT.

This clonotype was picked up a small number of times. The rearrangement links TRBV18 to TRBJ2-7; 7 positions match TRBD2. The CDR3 length is 13 residues. Trimming cost V 6 bases and J 6 bases; bases outside gene matches: 8. CDR1 is KGHSH and CDR2 is LQKENI in the germline V gene. The CDR3 spells CASSRTGGGEQYV. The DNA for the CDR3 is TGTGCCAGCTCCCGGACGGGGGGAGGCGAGCAGTACGTC.

This clonotype has a count of ten or more. V is TRBV20-1 and J is TRBJ2-7; 11 positions match TRBD2. From germline, CDR1 is DFQATT and CDR2 SNEGSKA (reference sequence). The trim removed 3 bases at V and 6 bases at J, leaving 7 bases unmatched. This CDR3 contains 14 residues. The CDR3 coding sequence is TGCAGTGCTAGCAATAGCGGGGGGGCCTTCGAGCAGTACTTC. Amino acid sequence: CSASNSGGAFEQYF.

This clonotype has ten or more counts. This rearrangement joins TRBV5-4 to TRBJ2-3; D remains unclear. Germline assignment: CDR1 SGHNT and CDR2 YYREEE (reference sequence). Trimming shortened V by 3 bases and J by 3 bases, and 14 bases separated the two germline ends. The CDR3 spans 15 residues. The CDR3 loop is CASSSARSPTDTQYF. Written as DNA, the CDR3 is TGTGCCAGCAGCTCCGCTCGGTCGCCTACAGATACGCAGTATTTT.

There are a few counts of this clonotype. CDR3: CASSLPPNEQFF. CDR3 nucleotides: TGTGCCAGCAGCTTACCACCCAATGAGCAGTTCTTC. V and J are TRBV7-2 and TRBJ2-1; D gene uncertain. This CDR3 is 12 amino acids long. Germline CDR1 reads SGHTA; CDR2 reads FQGNSA. Trimming took 2 bases from V and 6 from J, leaving 5 bases between them.